This T cell receptor (beta chain) was documented in a study of T cell responses to AZD1222 COVID-19 vaccine. Study outcomes and limitations: Distributed over spike, vaccine-associated CD4 TCRs predominated at 160-218 and 743-854. The breadth and depth of Spike-specific TCRs increased once two AZD1222 doses had been given.

About this clone itself: Its antigen is unknown.

V was clipped by 2 bases and J by 12 bases, with 17 bases between them. The CDR3 is made up of 13 amino acids. Per the germline V gene, CDR1 is MDHEN and CDR2 is SYDVKM. Assay used: immunoSEQ multiplex PCR; TCRdb lists only in-frame clones, some missing. The data contain roughly 190,000 clones, around 94% of them singletons. This TCR was recovered from an adult who received the MenACWY meningococcal vaccine as a control. The chain links TRBV28 to TRBJ2-7; no firm D call. This specimen consisted of peripheral blood, obtained 28 days after the second dose of the MenACWY control vaccine. DNA for the CDR3: TGTGCCAGCAGTTTAACCCTTGAAGGCCGCGCGTACTTC. It encodes CASSLTLEGRAYF.